This T cell receptor beta chain was captured by sequencing in a study of PD-L1 blockade in urothelial cancer. Germline loops: CDR1 SGHAT, CDR2 FQNNGV. The junction had 14 bases not matched to a gene; V was cut back by 4 bases and J by 7 bases. The CDR3 consists of 16 residues. Time point described: pretreatment peripheral blood. This clone was seen a handful of times. TCRdb keeps only in-frame clones here, not all; method: immunoSEQ multiplex PCR. The data contain about 52,000 clones, about three quarters of them singletons. The source is a man in his 70s with urothelial cancer. The sample here was PBMCs, taken around atezolizumab (anti-PD-L1) treatment. The V and J genes are TRBV11-2 and TRBJ1-2, with TRBD1 matching 8 bases. CDR3 nucleotides: TGTGCCAGCAGCTCCCCTCGCCCGACAGGGGCGGGTGGCTACACCTTC. This encodes CASSSPRPTGAGGYTF.